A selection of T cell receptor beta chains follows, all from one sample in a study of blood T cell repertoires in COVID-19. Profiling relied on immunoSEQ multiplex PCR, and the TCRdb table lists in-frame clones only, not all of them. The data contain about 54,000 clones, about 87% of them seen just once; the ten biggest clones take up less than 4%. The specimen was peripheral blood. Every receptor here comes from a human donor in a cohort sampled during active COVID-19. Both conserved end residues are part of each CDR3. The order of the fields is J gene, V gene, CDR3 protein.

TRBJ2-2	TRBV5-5	CAPSRGRNTGELFF
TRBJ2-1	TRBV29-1	CSAELREQFF
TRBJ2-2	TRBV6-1	CASSGLAGGPGTGELFF
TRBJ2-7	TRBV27	CASRKGTVYEQYF
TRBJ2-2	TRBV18	CASSPEGTGELFF
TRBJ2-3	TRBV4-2	CASSGRGSDTQYF
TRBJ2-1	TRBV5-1	CASSSRDSRNEQFF
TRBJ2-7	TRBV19	CASSIDQGWYRTYEQYF
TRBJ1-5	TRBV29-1	CSVETDQPQHF
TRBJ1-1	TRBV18	CASSPGGQVNTEAFF
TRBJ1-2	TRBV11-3	CASSLFDGRGYTF
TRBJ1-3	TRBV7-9	CALGGGPSGNTIYF
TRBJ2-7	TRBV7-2	CASSLRTGGVYEQYF
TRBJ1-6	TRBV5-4	CASTTSGGANNSPLHF
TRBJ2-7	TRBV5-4	CASSFGGINRYEQYF
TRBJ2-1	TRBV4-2	CASSQDLDRGEAIYNEQFF
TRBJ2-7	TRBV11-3	CASSAGVLYEQYF
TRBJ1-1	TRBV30	CAWSVRGGTEAFF
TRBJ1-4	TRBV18	CASSPRAQVEKLFF
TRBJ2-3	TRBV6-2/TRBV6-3	CASSQQEWGTDTQYF
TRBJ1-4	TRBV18	CASSYDWNEKLFF
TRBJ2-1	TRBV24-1	CATSDLTSEQFF
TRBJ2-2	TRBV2	CASRLQGDTGELFF
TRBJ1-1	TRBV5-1	CASSRWTGGAGTEAFF
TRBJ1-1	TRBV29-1	CSAGQGTGLSGTEAFF
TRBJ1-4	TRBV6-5	CASHGGADEKLFF
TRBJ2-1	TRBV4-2	CASSPGLANNEQFF
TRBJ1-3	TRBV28	CASSTPRDTIYF
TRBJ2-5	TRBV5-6	CASSLYSGGETQYF
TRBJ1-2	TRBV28	CASSYAGEAQGYTF
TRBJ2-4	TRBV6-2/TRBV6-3	CASSYSFSAPEPLAKNIQYF
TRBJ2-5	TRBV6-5	CASSPLAGEETQYF
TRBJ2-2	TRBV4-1	CASSQDEGSSPGELFF
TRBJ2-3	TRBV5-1	CASTFNPRTGAIPSTDTQYF
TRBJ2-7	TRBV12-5	CASGLLGIEQYF
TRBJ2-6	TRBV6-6	CASSPTGLAGGGANVLTF
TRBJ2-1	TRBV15	CATSRGGSRPYNEQFF
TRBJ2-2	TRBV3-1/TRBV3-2	CASSPRPDRGLAGVTGELFF
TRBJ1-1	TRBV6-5	CASSYSGTGAEAFF
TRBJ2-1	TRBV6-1	CASSESWVGGPYNEQFF
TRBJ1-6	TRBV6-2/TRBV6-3	CASSPGTSLALHF